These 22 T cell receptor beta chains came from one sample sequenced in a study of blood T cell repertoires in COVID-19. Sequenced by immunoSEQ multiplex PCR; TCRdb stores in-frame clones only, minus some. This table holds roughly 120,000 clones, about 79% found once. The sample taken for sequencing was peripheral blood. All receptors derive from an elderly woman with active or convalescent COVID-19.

CDR3 in DNA: TGCGCCAGCAGCCAACGGAGCTCTGGGGCCAACGTCCTGACTTTC. The encoded protein is CASSQRSSGANVLTF. The chain is built from TRBV4-1 and TRBJ2-6, with unresolved D. Germline V lookup: CDR1 MGHRA, CDR2 YSYEKL. V lost 2 bases and J 0 bases, leaving 5 bases between the germline ends. The CDR3 loop spans 15 amino acids.

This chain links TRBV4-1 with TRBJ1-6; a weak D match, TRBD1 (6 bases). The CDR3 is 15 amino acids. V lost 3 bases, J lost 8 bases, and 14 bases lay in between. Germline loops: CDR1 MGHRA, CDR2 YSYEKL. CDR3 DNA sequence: TGCGCCAGCAGCCAGGGACACTCTTCGGATTCACCCCTCCACTTT. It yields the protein CASSQGHSSDSPLHF.

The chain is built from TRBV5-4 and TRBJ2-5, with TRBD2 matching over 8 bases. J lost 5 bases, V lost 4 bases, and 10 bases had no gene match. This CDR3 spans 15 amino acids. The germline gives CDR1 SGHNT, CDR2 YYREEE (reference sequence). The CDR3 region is CASSPRAGEEETQYF. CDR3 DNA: TGTGCCAGCAGCCCGAGAGCGGGAGAGGAGGAGACCCAGTACTTC.

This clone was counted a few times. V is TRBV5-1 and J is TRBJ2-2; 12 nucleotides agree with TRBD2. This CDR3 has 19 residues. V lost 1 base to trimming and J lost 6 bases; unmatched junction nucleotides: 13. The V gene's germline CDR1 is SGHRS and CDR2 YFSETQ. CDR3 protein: CASSLFPRLAGVAPGELFF. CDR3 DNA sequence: TGCGCCAGCAGCTTGTTTCCCCGACTAGCGGGAGTCGCCCCCGGGGAGCTGTTTTTT. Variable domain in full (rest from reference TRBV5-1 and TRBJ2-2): KAGVTQTPRYLIKTRGQQVTLSCSPISGHRSVSWYQQTPGQGLQFLFEYFSETQRNKGNFPGRFSGRQFSNSRSEMNVSTLELGDSALYLCASSLFPRLAGVAPGELFFGEGSRLTVL.

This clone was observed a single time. The CDR3 sequence: CASRLTGGGYGYTF. The CDR3 nucleotides read TGCGCCAGCAGGTTGACAGGGGGCGGCTATGGCTACACCTTC. V usage is TRBV4-1 and J usage is TRBJ1-2; TRBD1 matches at 10 bases. CDR3 size: 14 residues. Germline CDR1 reads MGHRA; CDR2 reads YSYEKL. Unmatched junction bases numbered 5, after V lost 6 bases and J lost 4 bases.

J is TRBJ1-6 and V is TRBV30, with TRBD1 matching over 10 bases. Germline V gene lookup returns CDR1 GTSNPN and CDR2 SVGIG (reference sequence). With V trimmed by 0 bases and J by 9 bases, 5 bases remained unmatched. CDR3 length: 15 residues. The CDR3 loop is CAWSVSGQGLSPLHF. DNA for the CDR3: TGTGCCTGGAGTGTATCGGGACAGGGGCTTTCACCCCTCCACTTT.

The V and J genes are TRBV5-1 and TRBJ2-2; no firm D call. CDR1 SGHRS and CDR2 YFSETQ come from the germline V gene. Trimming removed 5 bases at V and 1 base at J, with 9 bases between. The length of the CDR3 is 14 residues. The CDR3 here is CASRAAGNTGELFF. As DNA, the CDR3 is TGCGCCAGCAGAGCCGCAGGGAACACCGGGGAGCTGTTTTTT.

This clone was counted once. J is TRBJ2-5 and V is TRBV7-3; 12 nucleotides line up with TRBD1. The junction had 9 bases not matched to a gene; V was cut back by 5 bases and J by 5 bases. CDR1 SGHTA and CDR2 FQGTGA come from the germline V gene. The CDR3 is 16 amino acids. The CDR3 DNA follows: TGTGCCAGCAGCCCGACGGGACAGGGGGCTCGGGAGACCCAGTACTTC. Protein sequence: CASSPTGQGARETQYF.

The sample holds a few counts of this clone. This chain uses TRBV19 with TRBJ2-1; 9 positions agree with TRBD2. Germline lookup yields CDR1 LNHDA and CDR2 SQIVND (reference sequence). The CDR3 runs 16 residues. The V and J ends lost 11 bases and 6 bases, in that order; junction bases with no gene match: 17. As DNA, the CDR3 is TGTGCCTCTAAAGCGAAGGCGGGAGGGCCCAGCAATGAGCAGTTCTTC. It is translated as CASKAKAGGPSNEQFF.

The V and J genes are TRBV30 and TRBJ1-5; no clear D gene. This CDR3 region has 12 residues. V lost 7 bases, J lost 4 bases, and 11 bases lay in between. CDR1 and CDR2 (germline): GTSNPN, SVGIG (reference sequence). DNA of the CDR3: TGTGCCTTCCAAGAGGGAAATCAGCCCCAGCATTTT. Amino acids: CAFQEGNQPQHF.

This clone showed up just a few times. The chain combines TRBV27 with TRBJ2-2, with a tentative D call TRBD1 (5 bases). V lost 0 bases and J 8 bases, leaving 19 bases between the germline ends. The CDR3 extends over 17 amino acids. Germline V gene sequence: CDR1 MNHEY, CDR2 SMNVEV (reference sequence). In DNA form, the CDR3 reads TGTGCCAGCAGTTTATCGGGGCAGGGCAGAGCCGGAGGGGAGCTGTTTTTT. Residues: CASSLSGQGRAGGELFF.

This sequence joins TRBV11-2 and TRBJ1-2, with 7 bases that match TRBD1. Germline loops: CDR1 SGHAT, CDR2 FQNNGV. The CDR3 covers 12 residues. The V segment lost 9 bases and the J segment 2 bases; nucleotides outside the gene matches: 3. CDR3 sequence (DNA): TGTGCCAGTTCACAGGGGAACTATGGCTACACCTTC. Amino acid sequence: CASSQGNYGYTF.

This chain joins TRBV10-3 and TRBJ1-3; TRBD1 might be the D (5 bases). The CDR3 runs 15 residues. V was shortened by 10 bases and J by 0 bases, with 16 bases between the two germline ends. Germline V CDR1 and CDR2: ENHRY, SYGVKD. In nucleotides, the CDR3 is TGTGCCACATGTCCTACGGGGGGCTCTGGAAACACCATATATTTT. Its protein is CATCPTGGSGNTIYF.

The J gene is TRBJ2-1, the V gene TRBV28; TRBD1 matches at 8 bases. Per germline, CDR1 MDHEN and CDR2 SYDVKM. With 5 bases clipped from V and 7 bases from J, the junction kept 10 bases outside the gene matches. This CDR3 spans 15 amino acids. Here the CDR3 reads CASSNGQGKSNEQFF. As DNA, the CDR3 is TGTGCCAGCAGTAACGGACAGGGAAAATCGAATGAGCAGTTCTTC.

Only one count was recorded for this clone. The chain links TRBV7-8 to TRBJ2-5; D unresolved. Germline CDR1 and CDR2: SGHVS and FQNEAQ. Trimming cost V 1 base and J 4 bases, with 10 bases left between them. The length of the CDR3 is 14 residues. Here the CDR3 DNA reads TGTGCCAGCAGCTTAGTCGCACTACGAGAGACCCAGTACTTC. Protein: CASSLVALRETQYF.

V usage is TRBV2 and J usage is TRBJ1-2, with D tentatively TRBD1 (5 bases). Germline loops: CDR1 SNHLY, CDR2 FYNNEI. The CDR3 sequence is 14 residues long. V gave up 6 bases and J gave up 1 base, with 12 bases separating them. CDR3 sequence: CASRATGFNYGYTF. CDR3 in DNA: TGTGCCAGCAGGGCCACAGGTTTTAACTATGGCTACACCTTC. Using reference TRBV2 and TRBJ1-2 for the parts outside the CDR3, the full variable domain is EPEVTQTPSHQVTQMGQEVILRCVPISNHLYFYWYRQILGQKVEFLVSFYNNEISEKSEIFDDQFSVERPDGSNFTLKIRSTKLEDSAMYFCASRATGFNYGYTFGSGTRLTVV.

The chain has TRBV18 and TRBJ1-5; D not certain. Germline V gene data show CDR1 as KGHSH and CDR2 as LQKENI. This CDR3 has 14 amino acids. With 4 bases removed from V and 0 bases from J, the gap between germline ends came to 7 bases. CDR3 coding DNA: TGTGCCAGCTCACTCCTAGATAGCAATCAGCCCCAGCATTTT. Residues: CASSLLDSNQPQHF.

The CDR3 protein is CASSRSGRYQETQYF. CDR3 bases: TGTGCCAGCAGTCGTAGCGGGAGGTACCAAGAGACCCAGTACTTC. The rearrangement uses TRBV27 and TRBJ2-5; 10 bases align to TRBD2. Germline V gives CDR1 MNHEY, CDR2 SMNVEV (reference sequence). CDR3 length: 15 residues. The J segment lost 0 bases and the V segment lost 5 bases, leaving 3 bases of the junction unmatched.

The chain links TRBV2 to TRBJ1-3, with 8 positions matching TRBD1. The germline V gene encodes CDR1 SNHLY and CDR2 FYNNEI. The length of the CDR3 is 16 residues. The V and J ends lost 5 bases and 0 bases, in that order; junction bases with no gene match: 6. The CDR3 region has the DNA TGTGCCAGCAGTTTATCTACAGGGGGCTCTGGAAACACCATATATTTT. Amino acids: CASSLSTGGSGNTIYF.

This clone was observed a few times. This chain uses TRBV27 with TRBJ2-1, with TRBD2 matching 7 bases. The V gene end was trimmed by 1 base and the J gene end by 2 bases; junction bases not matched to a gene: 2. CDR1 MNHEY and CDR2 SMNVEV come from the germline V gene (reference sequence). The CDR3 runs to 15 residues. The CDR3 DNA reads TGTGCCAGCAGTTTATACGGGGGGACCTACAATGAGCAGTTCTTC. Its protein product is CASSLYGGTYNEQFF.

The CDR3 spells CASMRLARNTGELFF. CDR3 bases: TGTGCCAGCATGAGACTAGCCCGGAACACCGGGGAGCTGTTTTTT. This chain connects TRBV6-5 to TRBJ2-2; 7 bases agree with TRBD2. This CDR3 has 15 amino acids. Germline lookup yields CDR1 MNHEY and CDR2 SVGAGI. J gave up 1 base and V 7 bases, and 6 bases lay outside the gene matches.

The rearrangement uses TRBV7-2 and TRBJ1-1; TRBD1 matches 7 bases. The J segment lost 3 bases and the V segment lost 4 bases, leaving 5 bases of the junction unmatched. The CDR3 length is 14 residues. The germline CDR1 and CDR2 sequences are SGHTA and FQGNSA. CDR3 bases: TGTGCCAGCAGCTCGGTACAGGGGTACACTGAAGCTTTCTTT. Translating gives CASSSVQGYTEAFF. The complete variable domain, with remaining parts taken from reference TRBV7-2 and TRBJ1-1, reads GAGVSQSPSNKVTEKGKDVELRCDPISGHTALYWYRQSLGQGLEFLIYFQGNSAPDKSGLPSDRFSAERTGGSVSTLTIQRTQQEDSAVYLCASSSVQGYTEAFFGQGTRLTVV.